The clone carrying this T cell receptor (beta chain) was counted only a few times. Patients in Seattle were enrolled during active infection, then followed longitudinally. Some clones are missing from TCRdb's copy, which holds only in-frame ones; the method was immunoSEQ multiplex PCR. The repertoire has 400,000 or so clones, about 90% of them found once; the top ten carry about 0.91%. The data stem from a study of blood T cell repertoires in COVID-19. Looking at the study overall: There were acute and convalescent COVID-19 samples, and they came from the United States, Italy and Spain.

The CDR3 spans 17 residues. With 5 bases clipped from V and 0 bases from J, the junction kept 6 bases outside the gene matches. Germline CDR1 reads SEHNR; CDR2 reads FQNEAQ (reference sequence). The rearrangement joins TRBV7-9 to TRBJ2-2; the match to TRBD1 covers 10 bases. Sequencing was carried out using peripheral blood. The receptor comes from a man aged 18 to 35 with COVID-19, enrolled during active disease. Here the CDR3 reads CASSRDRGLANTGELFF. Here the CDR3 DNA reads TGTGCCAGCAGCCGGGACAGGGGACTCGCGAACACCGGGGAGCTGTTTTTT.